This TCR beta chain was observed in a study of metastatic and nonmetastatic thyroid tumors. Thyroid surgery was preceded by no treatment in any patient. The CDR3 runs to 13 residues. V was shortened by 4 bases and J by 4 bases, with 14 bases between the two germline ends. CDR1 and CDR2 from the germline V gene are SQVTM and ANQGSEA. This clone was seen many times. Using MiXCR, TCRdb re-called clones from the PCR reads. The sample comprises some 29,000 clones, 7% to 9% of which are singletons, and around 44% rests with the top ten. The sample consisted of blood. This receptor was taken from a female donor with papillary thyroid cancer or a benign thyroid nodule (not recorded which). Some clones in this sample may be carry-over from other donors' samples. The rearrangement uses TRBV29-1 and TRBJ2-7, with D possibly matching TRBD1 (7 bases). CDR3 in DNA: TGCAGCGTTGCTCCGGCAGGGGGGTACGAGCAGTACTTC. Residues: CSVAPAGGYEQYF.